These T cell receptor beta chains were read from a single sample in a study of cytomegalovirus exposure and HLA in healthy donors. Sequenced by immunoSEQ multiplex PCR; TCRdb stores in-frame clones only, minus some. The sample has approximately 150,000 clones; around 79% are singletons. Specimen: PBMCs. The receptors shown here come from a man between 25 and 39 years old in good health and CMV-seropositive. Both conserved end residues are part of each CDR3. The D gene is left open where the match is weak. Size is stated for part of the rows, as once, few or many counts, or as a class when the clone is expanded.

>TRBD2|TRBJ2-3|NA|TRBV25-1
CASSEYGLAELTDTQYF
TGTGCCAGCAGTGAATATGGGCTAGCGGAGCTCACAGATACGCAGTATTTT
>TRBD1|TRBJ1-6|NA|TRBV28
CASRGAGGSPLHF
TGTGCCAGCAGGGGGGCAGGGGGTTCACCCCTCCACTTT
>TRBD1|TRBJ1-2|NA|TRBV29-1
CSVEPDRGYGYTF
TGCAGCGTTGAACCCGACAGGGGGTATGGCTACACCTTC
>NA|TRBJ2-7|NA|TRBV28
CASSSDRQATYEQYF
TGTGCCAGCAGTTCCGACCGACAGGCGACCTACGAGCAGTACTTC
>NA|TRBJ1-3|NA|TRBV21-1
CASSEAGSGNTIYF
TGTGCCAGCAGCGAGGCAGGGTCCGGAAACACCATATATTTT
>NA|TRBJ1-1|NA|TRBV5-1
CASSLLTGNTEAFF
TGCGCCAGCAGCTTATTGACAGGTAACACTGAAGCTTTCTTT
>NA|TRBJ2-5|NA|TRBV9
CASSVGAGGETQYF
TGTGCCAGCAGCGTAGGGGCCGGAGGGGAGACCCAGTACTTC
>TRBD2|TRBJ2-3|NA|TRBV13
CASSPRGGLSTDTQYF
TGTGCCAGCAGCCCCCGCGGGGGGCTCAGCACAGATACGCAGTATTTT
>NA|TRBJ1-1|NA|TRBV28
CASSFTGTLEAFF
TGTGCCAGCAGTTTTACAGGTACCTTAGAAGCTTTCTTT
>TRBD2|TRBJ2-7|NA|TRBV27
CASTKSAGDYVYEQYF
TGTGCCAGCACTAAATCAGCGGGAGACTATGTTTACGAGCAGTACTTC
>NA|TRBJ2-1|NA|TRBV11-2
CASSNGQTDNEQFF
TGTGCCAGCAGCAACGGACAGACCGACAATGAGCAGTTCTTC
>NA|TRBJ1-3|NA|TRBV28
CASDGGNLSGNTIYF
TGTGCCAGCGACGGAGGGAACCTTTCTGGAAACACCATATATTTT
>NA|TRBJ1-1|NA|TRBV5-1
CASSLLQGNTEAFF
TGCGCCAGCAGCTTGTTACAGGGGAACACTGAAGCTTTCTTT
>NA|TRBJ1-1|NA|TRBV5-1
CASSGDEGGEAFF
TGCGCCAGCAGTGGAGACGAGGGTGGGGAAGCTTTCTTT
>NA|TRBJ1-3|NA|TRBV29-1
CSVRGGGNTIYF
TGCAGCGTGCGGGGAGGGGGAAACACCATATATTTT
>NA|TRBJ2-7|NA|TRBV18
CASSPTGGGYEQYF
TGTGCCAGCTCACCTACAGGGGGGGGTTACGAGCAGTACTTC
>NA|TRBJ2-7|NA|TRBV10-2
CASSESPSGETYEQYF
TGCGCCAGCAGTGAGAGCCCTTCGGGAGAGACCTACGAGCAGTACTTC
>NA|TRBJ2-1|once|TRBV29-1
CSVEDWQVGNEQFF
TGCAGCGTTGAAGATTGGCAGGTCGGCAATGAGCAGTTCTTC
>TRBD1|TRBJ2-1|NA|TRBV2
CASRADRENNEQFF
TGTGCCAGCAGGGCAGACAGGGAAAACAATGAGCAGTTCTTC
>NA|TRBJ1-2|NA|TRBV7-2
CASSLAPGNYGYTF
TGTGCCAGCAGCTTAGCGCCAGGGAACTATGGCTACACCTTC
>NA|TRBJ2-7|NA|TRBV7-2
CASSSPPTYEQYF
TGTGCCAGCAGCTCCCCCCCCACCTACGAGCAGTACTTC
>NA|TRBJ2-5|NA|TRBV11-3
CASSSFGGTQYF
TGTGCCAGCAGCTCCTTTGGAGGGACCCAGTACTTC
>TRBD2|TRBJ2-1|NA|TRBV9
CASSVGAGGWNEQFF
TGTGCCAGCAGCGTAGGAGCGGGGGGGTGGAATGAGCAGTTCTTC
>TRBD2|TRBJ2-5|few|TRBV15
CATSGGPTSGGPETQYF
TGTGCCACCAGCGGAGGCCCAACTAGCGGGGGTCCGGAGACCCAGTACTTC